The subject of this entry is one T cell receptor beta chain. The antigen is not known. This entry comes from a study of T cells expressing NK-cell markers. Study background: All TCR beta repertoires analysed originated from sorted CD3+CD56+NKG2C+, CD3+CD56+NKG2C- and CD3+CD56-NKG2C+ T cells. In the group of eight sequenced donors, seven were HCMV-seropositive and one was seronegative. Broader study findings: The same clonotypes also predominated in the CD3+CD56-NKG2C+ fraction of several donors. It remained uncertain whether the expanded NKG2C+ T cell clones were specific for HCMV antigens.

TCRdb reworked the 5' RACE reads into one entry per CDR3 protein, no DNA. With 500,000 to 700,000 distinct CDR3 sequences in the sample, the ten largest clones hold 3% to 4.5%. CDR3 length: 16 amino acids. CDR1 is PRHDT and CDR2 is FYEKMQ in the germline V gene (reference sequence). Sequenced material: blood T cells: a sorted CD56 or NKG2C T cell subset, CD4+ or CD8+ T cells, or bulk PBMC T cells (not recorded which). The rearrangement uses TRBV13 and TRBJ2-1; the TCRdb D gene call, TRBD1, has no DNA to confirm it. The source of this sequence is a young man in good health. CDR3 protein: CASSSPRGTGENEQFF.